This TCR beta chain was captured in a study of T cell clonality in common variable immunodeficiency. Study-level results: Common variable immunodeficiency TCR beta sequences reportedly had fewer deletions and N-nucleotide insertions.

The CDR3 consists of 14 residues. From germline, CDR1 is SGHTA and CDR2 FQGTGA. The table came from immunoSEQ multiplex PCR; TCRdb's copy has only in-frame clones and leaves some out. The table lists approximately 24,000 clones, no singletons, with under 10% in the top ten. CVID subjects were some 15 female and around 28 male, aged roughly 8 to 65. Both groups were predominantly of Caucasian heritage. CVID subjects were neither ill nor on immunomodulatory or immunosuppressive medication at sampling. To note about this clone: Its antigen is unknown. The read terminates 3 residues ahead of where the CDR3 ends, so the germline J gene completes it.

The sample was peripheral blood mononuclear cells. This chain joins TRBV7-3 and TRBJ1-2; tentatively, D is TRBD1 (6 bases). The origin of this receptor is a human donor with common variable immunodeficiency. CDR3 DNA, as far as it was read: TGTGCCAGCAGCTTAAAAGCACAGGGCGGAGGC. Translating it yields CASSLKAQGGG. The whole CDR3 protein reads CASSLKAQGGGYTF.